This section outlines one T cell receptor (beta chain) sequence together with its context. The data belong to a study of blood T cell repertoires in COVID-19. Study context: Both acute and convalescent COVID-19 samples were obtained from the United States, Italy and Spain. Sources were T cells, B-cell-depleted T cells, or PBMCs; the material itself was cDNA or gDNA.

As processed by the authors: Amplification of reference gene primers was used by the study to estimate nucleated cell counts. Sequenced by immunoSEQ multiplex PCR; TCRdb stores in-frame clones only, minus some. V and J calls and clone size are copied from that table; D and trimming were computed from the DNA. The sample contains tens of thousands of clones, around 87% of which appear only once. CDR1 SGHRS and CDR2 YFSETQ come from the germline V gene. V was shortened by 3 bases and J by 1 base, with 13 bases between the two germline ends. The CDR3 spans 15 residues. The sequenced sample consisted of peripheral blood. The chain is built from TRBV5-1 and TRBJ1-2; D is unresolved. The sequence derives from a woman over 75 with active COVID-19. For the CDR3, the DNA is TGCGCCAGCAGCTACTCGGGGTCCAATAACTATGGCTACACCTTC. It translates to CASSYSGSNNYGYTF. The full variable domain, with the rest looked up from reference TRBV5-1 and TRBJ1-2, is KAGVTQTPRYLIKTRGQQVTLSCSPISGHRSVSWYQQTPGQGLQFLFEYFSETQRNKGNFPGRFSGRQFSNSRSEMNVSTLELGDSALYLCASSYSGSNNYGYTFGSGTRLTVV.